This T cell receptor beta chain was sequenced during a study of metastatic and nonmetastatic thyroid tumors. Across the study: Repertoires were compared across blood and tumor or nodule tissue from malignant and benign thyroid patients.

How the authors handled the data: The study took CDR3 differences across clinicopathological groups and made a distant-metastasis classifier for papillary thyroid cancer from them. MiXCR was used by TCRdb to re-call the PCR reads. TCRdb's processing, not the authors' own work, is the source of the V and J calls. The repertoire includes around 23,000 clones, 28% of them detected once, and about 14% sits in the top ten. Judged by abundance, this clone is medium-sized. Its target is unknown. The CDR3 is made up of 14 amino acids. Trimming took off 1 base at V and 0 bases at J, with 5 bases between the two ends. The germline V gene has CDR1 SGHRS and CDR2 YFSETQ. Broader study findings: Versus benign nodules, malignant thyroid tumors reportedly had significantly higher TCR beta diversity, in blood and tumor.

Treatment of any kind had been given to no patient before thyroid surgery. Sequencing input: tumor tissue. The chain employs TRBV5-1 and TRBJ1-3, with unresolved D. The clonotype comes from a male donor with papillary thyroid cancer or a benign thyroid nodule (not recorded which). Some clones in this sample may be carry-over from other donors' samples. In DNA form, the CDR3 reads TGCGCCAGCAGCTTGTACACCTCTGGAAACACCATATATTTT. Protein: CASSLYTSGNTIYF.